The clone carrying this T cell receptor (beta chain) was counted a single time. The assay was immunoSEQ multiplex PCR, and TCRdb's table has in-frame clones only and misses some. Counted here are around 380,000 clones, more than 70% occurring once; the ten biggest clones make up 1% to 1.5%. The sample originates from a study of blood T cell repertoires in COVID-19. Study in general: Samples of COVID-19 (acute and convalescent) were obtained from the United States, Italy and Spain.

Participants reported their clinical history, and cohort assignment relied on those reports. Recovered participants had two consecutive negative NP/OP PCR tests, healthcare professional clearance, or symptom resolution. The CDR3 sequence is 15 residues long. The V gene lost 2 bases and the J gene lost 0 bases, with 8 bases spanning the gap. Germline V gene data show CDR1 as WNHNN and CDR2 as SYGVQD (reference sequence). Sequenced sample: PBMCs or T cells enriched from blood (not recorded which). The origin of this receptor is a man aged 25-45 years who had recovered from COVID-19. This sequence joins TRBV10-1 and TRBJ2-1, with a weak D call TRBD1 (5 bases). The CDR3 nucleotides are TGCGCCAGCAGTGAGGGGGCTTCCTCCTACAATGAGCAGTTCTTC. Protein sequence: CASSEGASSYNEQFF.